A selection of T cell receptor beta chains follows, all from one sample in a study of cytomegalovirus exposure and HLA in healthy donors. Method: immunoSEQ multiplex PCR; TCRdb's copy keeps in-frame clones and lacks some. This table holds about 130,000 clones, under 85% found once. The specimen sequenced was PBMCs. The origin of the receptors is a man aged 25 to 40 in good health and CMV-seronegative. Both conserved end residues are part of each CDR3. A D gene is named only where the DNA matches it firmly. Clone size is stated in some rows and not others, as once, few, many or a class when expanded.

>-|TRBV4-3|TRBJ2-5|-
CASSQGTGVAETQYF
TGCGCCAGCAGCCAAGGTACGGGAGTGGCAGAGACCCAGTACTTC
>TRBD2|TRBV5-1|TRBJ2-2|-
CASSLGLAGGNTGELFF
TGCGCCAGCAGCTTGGGACTAGCGGGGGGTAACACCGGGGAGCTGTTTTTT
>TRBD2|TRBV6-6|TRBJ2-1|few
CASSLTSIPNGEQFF
TGTGCCAGCAGCTTGACTAGCATCCCCAATGGTGAGCAGTTCTTC
>TRBD2|TRBV28|TRBJ2-5|once
CASSSTGTKQETQYF
TGTGCCAGCAGTTCCACCGGGACTAAACAAGAGACCCAGTACTTC
>TRBD1|TRBV9|TRBJ1-2|-
CASSLEGQSTYGYTF
TGTGCCAGCAGCTTGGAGGGACAGTCGACCTATGGCTACACCTTC
>TRBD1|TRBV6-1|TRBJ2-7|once
CASSETAGTGLHEQYF
TGTGCCAGCAGTGAGACAGCCGGGACAGGGCTCCACGAGCAGTACTTC
>-|TRBV2|TRBJ1-1|-
CASRPGHGLNTEAFF
TGTGCCAGCAGGCCGGGACACGGCCTGAACACTGAAGCTTTCTTT
>-|TRBV4-3|TRBJ2-7|-
CASSQDLGQSSYEQYF
TGCGCCAGCAGCCAGGACCTTGGACAGTCCTCCTACGAGCAGTACTTC
>-|TRBV5-5|TRBJ1-1|-
CASRGRAGVDTEAFF
TGTGCCAGCAGGGGTCGTGCGGGGGTGGACACTGAAGCTTTCTTT
>TRBD2|TRBV7-9|TRBJ2-1|-
CAVGHGGSSYNEQFF
TGTGCCGTGGGGCACGGGGGGTCATCCTACAATGAGCAGTTCTTC
>-|TRBV4-2|TRBJ2-5|-
CASSQVGGAGETQYF
TGTGCCAGCAGCCAAGTAGGGGGGGCCGGGGAGACCCAGTACTTC
>-|TRBV27|TRBJ2-1|few
CASSLDRVGYEQFF
TGTGCCAGCAGTTTAGACAGAGTAGGGTATGAGCAGTTCTTC
>TRBD1|TRBV18|TRBJ2-4|-
CASSQTNRGSNIQYF
TGTGCCAGCTCACAGACAAACAGGGGGAGCAACATTCAGTACTTC
>-|TRBV20-1|TRBJ2-7|-
CSASRGNEQYF
TGCAGTGCTAGTCGGGGAAACGAGCAGTACTTC
>-|TRBV29-1|TRBJ2-1|once
CSVVLSLSSYNEQFF
TGCAGCGTTGTGTTAAGTCTTAGCTCCTACAATGAGCAGTTCTTC
>-|TRBV28|TRBJ2-5|-
CASRRGETQYF
TGTGCCAGCAGAAGAGGGGAGACCCAGTACTTC
>TRBD2|TRBV6-5|TRBJ2-1|few
CASSRLAGGYEQFF
TGTGCCAGCAGCCGACTAGCGGGAGGTTATGAGCAGTTCTTC
>-|TRBV7-8|TRBJ1-1|many
CASSAGSRRTFF
TGTGCCAGCAGCGCCGGCTCCCGGCGGACTTTCTTT
>TRBD1|TRBV7-9|TRBJ1-2|-
CASNLRGRPDGYTF
TGTGCCAGCAACCTCAGGGGGCGCCCCGATGGCTACACCTTC
>TRBD2|TRBV2|TRBJ2-7|-
CASSEALGLVLQSYEQYF
TGTGCCAGCAGTGAAGCGCTTGGACTAGTACTCCAATCCTACGAGCAGTACTTC
>-|TRBV4-1|TRBJ1-4|-
CASSQEGGATNEKLFF
TGCGCCAGCAGCCAAGAAGGGGGTGCAACTAATGAAAAACTGTTTTTT
>TRBD2|TRBV29-1|TRBJ2-5|-
CSVRGTSMETQYF
TGCAGCGTCCGGGGGACTAGCATGGAGACCCAGTACTTC
>TRBD1|TRBV7-2|TRBJ2-2|-
CASSLARQGTGELFF
TGTGCCAGCAGCTTAGCGCGACAGGGCACCGGGGAGCTGTTTTTT
>-|TRBV15|TRBJ2-3|-
CATRGAYGTDTQYF
TGTGCCACGCGTGGGGCATACGGCACAGATACGCAGTATTTT
>TRBD2|TRBV7-2|TRBJ2-5|-
CASSAASGGGQTQYF
TGTGCCAGCAGCGCAGCTAGCGGGGGAGGGCAGACCCAGTACTTC
>-|TRBV18|TRBJ1-1|-
CASSPNAGGAFF
TGTGCCAGCTCACCCAACGCCGGGGGAGCTTTCTTT
>TRBD1|TRBV5-6|TRBJ1-2|few
CASSFPGQGVYGYTF
TGTGCCAGCAGCTTCCCGGGACAGGGAGTATATGGCTACACCTTC
>TRBD2|TRBV5-1|TRBJ2-7|few
CASSLGSSGGTYEQYF
TGCGCCAGCAGCTTGGGGTCTAGCGGGGGTACCTACGAGCAGTACTTC
>TRBD1|TRBV6-5|TRBJ2-5|-
CASSGTGQYF
TGTGCCAGCAGTGGGACAGGTCAGTACTTC